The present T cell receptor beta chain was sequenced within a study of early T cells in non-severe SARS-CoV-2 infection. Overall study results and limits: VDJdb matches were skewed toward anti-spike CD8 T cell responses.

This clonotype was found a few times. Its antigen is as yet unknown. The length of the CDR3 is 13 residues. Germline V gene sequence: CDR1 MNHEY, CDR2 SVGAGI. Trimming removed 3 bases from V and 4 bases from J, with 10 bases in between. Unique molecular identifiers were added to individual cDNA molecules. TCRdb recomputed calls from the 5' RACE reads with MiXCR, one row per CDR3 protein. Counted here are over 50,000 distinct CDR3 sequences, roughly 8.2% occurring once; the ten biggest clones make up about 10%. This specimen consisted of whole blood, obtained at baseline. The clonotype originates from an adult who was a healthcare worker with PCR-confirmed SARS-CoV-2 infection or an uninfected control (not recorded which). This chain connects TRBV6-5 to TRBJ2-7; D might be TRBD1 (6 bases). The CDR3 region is CASSYQQGYEQYF. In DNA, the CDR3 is TGTGCCAGCAGTTATCAACAGGGATACGAGCAGTACTTC.